This T cell receptor beta chain was identified in a study of blood T cell repertoires in COVID-19. Study-wide background: Collection of acute and convalescent COVID-19 samples took place in the United States, Italy and Spain. T cells, B-cell-depleted T cells, or PBMCs provided the cDNA or gDNA that served as material.

Original handling: Estimated nucleated cell counts came from reference gene primer amplification. Generated by immunoSEQ multiplex PCR, the TCRdb table keeps only in-frame clones and is missing some. From that table come the V and J calls and clone size; the DNA was used to work out D and trimming. Found here are 45,000 to 50,000 clones, roughly 80% of them singletons; the top ten hold 7% to 8.5%. This TCR came from a man between 60 and 70 years old with active COVID-19. The sequenced sample was peripheral blood.

This chain's CDR3 is CASSTRQGETQYF. CDR3 bases: TGTGCCAGCAGCACCCGACAGGGCGAGACCCAGTACTTC. This chain joins TRBV7-3 and TRBJ2-5, with 7 bases identical to TRBD1. This CDR3 comprises 13 residues. Germline values: CDR1 SGHTA, CDR2 FQGTGA. V trimming: 5 bases; J trimming: 5 bases; junction bases outside the gene matches: 5. The variable domain in full, completed from reference TRBV7-3 and TRBJ2-5, reads GAGVSQTPSNKVTEKGKYVELRCDPISGHTALYWYRQSLGQGPEFLIYFQGTGAADDSGLPNDRFFAVRPEGSVSTLKIQRTERGDSAVYLCASSTRQGETQYFGPGTRLLVL.